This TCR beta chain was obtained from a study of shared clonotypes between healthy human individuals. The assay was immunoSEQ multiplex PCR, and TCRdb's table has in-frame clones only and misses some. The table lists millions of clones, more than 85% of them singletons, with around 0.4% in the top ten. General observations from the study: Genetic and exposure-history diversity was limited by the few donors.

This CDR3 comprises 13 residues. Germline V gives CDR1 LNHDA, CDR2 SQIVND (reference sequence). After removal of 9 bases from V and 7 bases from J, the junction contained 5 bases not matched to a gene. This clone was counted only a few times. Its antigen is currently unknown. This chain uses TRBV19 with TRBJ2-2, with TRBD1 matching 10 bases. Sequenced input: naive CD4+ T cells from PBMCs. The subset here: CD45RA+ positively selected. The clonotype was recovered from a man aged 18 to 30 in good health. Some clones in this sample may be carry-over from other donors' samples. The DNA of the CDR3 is TGTGCCAGCCAGGGACAGGGGAACGGGGAGCTGTTTTTT. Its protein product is CASQGQGNGELFF.